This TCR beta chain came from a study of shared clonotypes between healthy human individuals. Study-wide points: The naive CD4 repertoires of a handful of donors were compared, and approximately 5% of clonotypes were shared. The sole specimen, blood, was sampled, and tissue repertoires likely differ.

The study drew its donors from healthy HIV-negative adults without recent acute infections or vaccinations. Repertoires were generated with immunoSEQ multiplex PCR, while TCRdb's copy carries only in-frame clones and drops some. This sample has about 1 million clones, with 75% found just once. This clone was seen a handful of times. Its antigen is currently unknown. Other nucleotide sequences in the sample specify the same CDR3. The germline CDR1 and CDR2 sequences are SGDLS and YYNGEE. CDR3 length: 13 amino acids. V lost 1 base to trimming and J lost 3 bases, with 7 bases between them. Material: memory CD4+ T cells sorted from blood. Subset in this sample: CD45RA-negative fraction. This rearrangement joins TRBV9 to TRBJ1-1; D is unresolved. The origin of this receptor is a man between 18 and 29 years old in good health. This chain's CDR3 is CASSVLADTEAFF. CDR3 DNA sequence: TGTGCCAGCAGCGTATTGGCGGACACTGAAGCTTTCTTT.